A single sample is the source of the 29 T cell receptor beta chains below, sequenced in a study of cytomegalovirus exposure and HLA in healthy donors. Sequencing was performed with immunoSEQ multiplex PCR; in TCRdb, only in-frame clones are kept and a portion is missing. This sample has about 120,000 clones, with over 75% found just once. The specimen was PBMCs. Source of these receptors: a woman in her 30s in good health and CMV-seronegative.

The CDR3 here is CATSGQGFNNEKLFF. CDR3 sequence (DNA): TGTGCCACTAGCGGCCAGGGATTTAATAATGAAAAACTGTTTTTT. This sequence joins TRBV19 and TRBJ1-4; TRBD1 might be the D (5 bases). CDR1 LNHDA and CDR2 SQIVND come from the germline V gene (reference sequence). V was shortened by 10 bases and J by 4 bases, with 19 bases between the two germline ends. The CDR3 spans 15 residues.

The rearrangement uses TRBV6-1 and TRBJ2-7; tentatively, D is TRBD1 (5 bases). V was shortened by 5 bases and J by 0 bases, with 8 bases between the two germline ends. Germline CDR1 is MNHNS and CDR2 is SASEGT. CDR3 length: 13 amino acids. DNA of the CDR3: TGTGCCAGCAGTCGTACAGGCTCCTACGAGCAGTACTTC. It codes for CASSRTGSYEQYF.

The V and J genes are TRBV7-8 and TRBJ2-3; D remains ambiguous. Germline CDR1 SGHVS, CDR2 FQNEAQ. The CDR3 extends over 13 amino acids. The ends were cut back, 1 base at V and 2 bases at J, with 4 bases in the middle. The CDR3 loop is CASSLGATDTQYF. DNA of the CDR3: TGTGCCAGCAGCTTAGGAGCCACAGATACGCAGTATTTT.

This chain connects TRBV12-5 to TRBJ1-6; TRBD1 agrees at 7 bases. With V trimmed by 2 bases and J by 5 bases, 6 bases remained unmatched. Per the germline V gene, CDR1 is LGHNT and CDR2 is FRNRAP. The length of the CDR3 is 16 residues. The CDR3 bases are TGTGCTAGTGGTTTGCCCCCCGGGACAGATAATTCACCCCTCCACTTT. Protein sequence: CASGLPPGTDNSPLHF.

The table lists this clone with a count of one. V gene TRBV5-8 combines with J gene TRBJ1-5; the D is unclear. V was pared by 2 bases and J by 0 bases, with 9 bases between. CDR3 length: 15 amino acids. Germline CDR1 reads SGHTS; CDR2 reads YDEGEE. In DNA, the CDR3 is TGTGCCAGCAGCTTCGACGGAGATAGCAATCAGCCCCAGCATTTT. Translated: CASSFDGDSNQPQHF.

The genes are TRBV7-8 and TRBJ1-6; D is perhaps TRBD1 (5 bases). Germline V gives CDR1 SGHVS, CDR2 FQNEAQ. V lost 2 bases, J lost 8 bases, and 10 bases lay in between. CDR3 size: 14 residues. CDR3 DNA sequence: TGTGCCAGCAGCTTAATCAGGGTTGATTCACCCCTCCACTTT. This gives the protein CASSLIRVDSPLHF.

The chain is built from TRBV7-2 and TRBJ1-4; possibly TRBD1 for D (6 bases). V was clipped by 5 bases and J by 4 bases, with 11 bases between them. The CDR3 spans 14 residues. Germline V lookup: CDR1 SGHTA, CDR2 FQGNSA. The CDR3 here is CASSKTGFNEKLFF. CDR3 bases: TGTGCCAGCAGCAAGACAGGTTTTAATGAAAAACTGTTTTTT. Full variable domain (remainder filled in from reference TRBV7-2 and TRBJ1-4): GAGVSQSPSNKVTEKGKDVELRCDPISGHTALYWYRQSLGQGLEFLIYFQGNSAPDKSGLPSDRFSAERTGGSVSTLTIQRTQQEDSAVYLCASSKTGFNEKLFFGSGTQLSVL.

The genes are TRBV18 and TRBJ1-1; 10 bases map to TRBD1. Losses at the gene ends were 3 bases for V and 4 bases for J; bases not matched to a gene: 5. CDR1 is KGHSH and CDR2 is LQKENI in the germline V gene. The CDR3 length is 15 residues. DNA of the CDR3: TGTGCCAGCTCACCGCCCGGGACAGGGGTCACTGAAGCTTTCTTT. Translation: CASSPPGTGVTEAFF.

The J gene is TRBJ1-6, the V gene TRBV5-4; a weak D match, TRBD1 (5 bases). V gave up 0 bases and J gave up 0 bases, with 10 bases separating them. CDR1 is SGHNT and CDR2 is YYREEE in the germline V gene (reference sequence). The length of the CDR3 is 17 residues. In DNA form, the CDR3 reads TGTGCCAGCAGCTTGGAGGGTAGGGGCTCCTATAATTCACCCCTCCACTTT. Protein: CASSLEGRGSYNSPLHF. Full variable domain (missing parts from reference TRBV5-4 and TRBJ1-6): ETGVTQSPTHLIKTRGQQVTLRCSSQSGHNTVSWYQQALGQGPQFIFQYYREEENGRGNFPPRFSGLQFPNYSSELNVNALELDDSALYLCASSLEGRGSYNSPLHFGNGTRLTVT.

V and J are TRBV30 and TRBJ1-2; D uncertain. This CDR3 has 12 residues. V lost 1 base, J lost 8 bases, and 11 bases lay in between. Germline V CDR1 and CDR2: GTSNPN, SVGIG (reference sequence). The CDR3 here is CAWSASGSGYTF. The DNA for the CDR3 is TGTGCCTGGAGTGCCTCGGGAAGCGGCTACACCTTC.

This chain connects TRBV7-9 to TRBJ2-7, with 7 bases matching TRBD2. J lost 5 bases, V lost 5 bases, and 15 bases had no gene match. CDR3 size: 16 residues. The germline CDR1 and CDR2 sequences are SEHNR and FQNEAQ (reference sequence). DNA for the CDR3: TGTGCCAGCAGCCCCACGGGAGCGGGGACGAAGGACGAGCAGTACTTC. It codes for CASSPTGAGTKDEQYF.

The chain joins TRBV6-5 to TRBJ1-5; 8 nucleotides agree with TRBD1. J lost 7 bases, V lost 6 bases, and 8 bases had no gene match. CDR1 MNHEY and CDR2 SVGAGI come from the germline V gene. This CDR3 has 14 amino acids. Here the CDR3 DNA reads TGTGCCAGCAGCGGACAGGGTGGGGGCCAGCCCCAGCATTTT. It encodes CASSGQGGGQPQHF.

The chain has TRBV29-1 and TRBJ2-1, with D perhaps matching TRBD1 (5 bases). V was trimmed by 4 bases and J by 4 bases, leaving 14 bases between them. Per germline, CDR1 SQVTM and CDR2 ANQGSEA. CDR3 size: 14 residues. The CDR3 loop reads CSVVLDRTYNEQFF. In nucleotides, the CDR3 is TGCAGCGTTGTGCTAGACAGAACTTACAATGAGCAGTTCTTC.

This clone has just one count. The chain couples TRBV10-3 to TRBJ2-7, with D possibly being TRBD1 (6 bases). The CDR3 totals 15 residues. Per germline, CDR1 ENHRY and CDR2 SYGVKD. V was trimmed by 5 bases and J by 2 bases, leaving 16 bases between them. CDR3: CAISLIRDTTYEQYF. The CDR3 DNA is TGTGCCATCAGTCTGATCCGGGACACGACCTACGAGCAGTACTTC.

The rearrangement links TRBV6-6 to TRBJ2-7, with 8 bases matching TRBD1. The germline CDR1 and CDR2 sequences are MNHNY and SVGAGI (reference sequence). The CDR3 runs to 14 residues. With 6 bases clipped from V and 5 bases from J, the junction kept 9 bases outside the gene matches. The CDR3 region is CASRAPQGVNEQYF. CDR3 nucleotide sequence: TGTGCCAGCAGGGCCCCACAGGGGGTAAACGAGCAGTACTTC.

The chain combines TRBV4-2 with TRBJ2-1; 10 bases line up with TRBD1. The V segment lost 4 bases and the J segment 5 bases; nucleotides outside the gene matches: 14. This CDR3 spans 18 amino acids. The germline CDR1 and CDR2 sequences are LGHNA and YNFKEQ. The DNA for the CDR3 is TGTGCCAGCAGCCGCCGAATAAGGGCCGGGACAGGGGACAATGAGCAGTTCTTC. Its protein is CASSRRIRAGTGDNEQFF.

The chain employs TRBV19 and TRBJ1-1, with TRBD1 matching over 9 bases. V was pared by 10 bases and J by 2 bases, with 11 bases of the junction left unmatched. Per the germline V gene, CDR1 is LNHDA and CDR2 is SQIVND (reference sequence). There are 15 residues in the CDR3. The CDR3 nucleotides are TGTGCCACCAAGCCGGGACAGGGACCCAACACTGAAGCTTTCTTT. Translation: CATKPGQGPNTEAFF.

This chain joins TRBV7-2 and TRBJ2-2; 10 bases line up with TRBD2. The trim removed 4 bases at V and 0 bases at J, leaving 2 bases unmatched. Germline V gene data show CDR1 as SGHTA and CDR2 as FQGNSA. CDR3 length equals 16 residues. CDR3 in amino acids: CASSSTSGANTGELFF. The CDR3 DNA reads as TGTGCCAGCAGCTCAACTAGCGGGGCGAACACCGGGGAGCTGTTTTTT. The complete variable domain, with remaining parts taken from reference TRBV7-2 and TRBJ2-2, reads GAGVSQSPSNKVTEKGKDVELRCDPISGHTALYWYRQSLGQGLEFLIYFQGNSAPDKSGLPSDRFSAERTGGSVSTLTIQRTQQEDSAVYLCASSSTSGANTGELFFGEGSRLTVL.

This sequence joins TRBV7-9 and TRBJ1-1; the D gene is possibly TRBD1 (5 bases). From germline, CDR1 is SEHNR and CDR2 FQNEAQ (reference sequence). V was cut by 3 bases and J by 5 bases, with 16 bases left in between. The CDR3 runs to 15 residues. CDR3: CASSFYQGGGTEAFF. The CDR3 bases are TGTGCCAGCAGCTTTTACCAGGGAGGAGGAACTGAAGCTTTCTTT.

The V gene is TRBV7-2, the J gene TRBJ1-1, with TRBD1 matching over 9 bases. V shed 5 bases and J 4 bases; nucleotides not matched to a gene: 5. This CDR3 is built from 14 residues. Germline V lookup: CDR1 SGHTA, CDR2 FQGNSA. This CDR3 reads CASSTTGGLTEAFF. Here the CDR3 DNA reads TGTGCCAGCAGCACAACAGGGGGCCTCACTGAAGCTTTCTTT.

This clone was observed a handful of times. This CDR3 is CASSGTGALTEAFF. CDR3 bases: TGTGCCAGCAGTGGGACAGGGGCCTTGACTGAAGCTTTCTTT. The V call is TRBV2, the J call TRBJ1-1, with 9 bases aligning to TRBD1. V trimming: 4 bases; J trimming: 5 bases; junction bases outside the gene matches: 5. This CDR3 has 14 residues. Germline V gives CDR1 SNHLY, CDR2 FYNNEI.

The CDR3 region has the DNA TGTGCCAGCAGCACCTCGGGACAGGGAAGCGAGCAGTACTTC. Amino acid sequence: CASSTSGQGSEQYF. This rearrangement joins TRBV9 to TRBJ2-7; 9 nucleotides align to TRBD1. With 4 bases clipped from V and 6 bases from J, the junction kept 8 bases outside the gene matches. Per germline, CDR1 SGDLS and CDR2 YYNGEE. This CDR3 has 14 amino acids. Variable domain in full (rest from reference TRBV9 and TRBJ2-7): DSGVTQTPKHLITATGQRVTLRCSPRSGDLSVYWYQQSLDQGLQFLIQYYNGEERAKGNILERFSAQQFPDLHSELNLSSLELGDSALYFCASSTSGQGSEQYFGPGTRLTVT.

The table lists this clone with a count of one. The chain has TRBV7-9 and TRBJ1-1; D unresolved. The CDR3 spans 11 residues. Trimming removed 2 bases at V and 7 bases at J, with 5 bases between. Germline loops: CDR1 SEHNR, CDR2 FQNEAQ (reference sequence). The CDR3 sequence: CASSLQDEAFF. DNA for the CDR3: TGTGCCAGCAGCTTACAGGATGAAGCTTTCTTT.

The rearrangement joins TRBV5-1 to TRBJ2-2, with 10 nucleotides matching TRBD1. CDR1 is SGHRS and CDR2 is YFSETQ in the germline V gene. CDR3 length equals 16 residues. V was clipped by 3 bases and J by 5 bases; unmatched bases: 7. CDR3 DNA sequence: TGCGCCAGCAGCTCACCCGGGACAGGGGTAACCGGGGAGCTGTTTTTT. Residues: CASSSPGTGVTGELFF.

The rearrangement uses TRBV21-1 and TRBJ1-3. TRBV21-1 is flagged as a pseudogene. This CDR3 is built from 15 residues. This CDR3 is CASSKPPGSGNTIYF. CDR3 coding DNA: TGTGCCAGCAGCAAACCGCCGGGGTCAGGAAACACCATATATTTT.

As DNA, the CDR3 is TGTGCCAGCAGTCGGGACAGGGGACGTGGTGGCTACACCTTC. Protein sequence: CASSRDRGRGGYTF. The chain combines TRBV2 with TRBJ1-2, with 10 bases aligning to TRBD1. The CDR3 length is 14 residues. Trimming took 5 bases from V and 7 from J; bases not matched to a gene: 7. CDR1 and CDR2 from the germline V gene are SNHLY and FYNNEI.

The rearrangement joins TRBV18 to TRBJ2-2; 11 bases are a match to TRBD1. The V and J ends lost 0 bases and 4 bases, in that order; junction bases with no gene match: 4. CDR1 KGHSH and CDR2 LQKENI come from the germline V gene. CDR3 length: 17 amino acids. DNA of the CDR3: TGTGCCAGCTCACCACCTTTAGGACAGGGGGCCACCGGGGAGCTGTTTTTT. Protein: CASSPPLGQGATGELFF.

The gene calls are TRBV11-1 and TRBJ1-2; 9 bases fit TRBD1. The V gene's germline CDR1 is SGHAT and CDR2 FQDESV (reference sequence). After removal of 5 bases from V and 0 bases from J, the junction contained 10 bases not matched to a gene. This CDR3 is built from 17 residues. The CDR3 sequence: CASSAGIRDRANYGYTF. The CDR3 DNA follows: TGTGCCAGCAGCGCTGGAATCCGGGACAGGGCTAACTATGGCTACACCTTC.

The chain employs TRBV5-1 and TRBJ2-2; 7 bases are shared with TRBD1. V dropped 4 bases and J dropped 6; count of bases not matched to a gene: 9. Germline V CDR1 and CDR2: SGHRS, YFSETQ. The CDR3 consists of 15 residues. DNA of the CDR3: TGCGCCAGCAGCCTGGATACAGGGGTAGCCGGGGAGCTGTTTTTT. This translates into CASSLDTGVAGELFF. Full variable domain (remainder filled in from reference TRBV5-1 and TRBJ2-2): KAGVTQTPRYLIKTRGQQVTLSCSPISGHRSVSWYQQTPGQGLQFLFEYFSETQRNKGNFPGRFSGRQFSNSRSEMNVSTLELGDSALYLCASSLDTGVAGELFFGEGSRLTVL.